The rows below give T cell receptor beta chains drawn from one sample of a study of cytomegalovirus exposure and HLA in healthy donors. Some clones are missing from TCRdb's copy, which holds only in-frame ones; the method was immunoSEQ multiplex PCR. This table has some 140,000 clones, approximately 80% appearing once. The specimen sequenced was PBMCs. Receptors originate from a woman aged 40 to 50 in good health and CMV-seropositive. The CDR3 runs from the conserved cysteine through the conserved F or W. The order of the fields is D gene, V gene, clone size, J gene, CDR3 DNA, CDR3 protein. The D gene is left open where the match is weak. Not all rows give a size; the values are once, few, many and, for expanded clones, a class.

>TRBD2|TRBV4-1|-|TRBJ2-5
TGCGCCAGCAGCCAAGTAGGGACTAGCGGGATCAGGGCCCAGTACTTC
CASSQVGTSGIRAQYF
>TRBD1|TRBV9|-|TRBJ1-2
TGTGCCAGCAGCGAGCGGGACAGGATCCCGGATGGCTACACCTTC
CASSERDRIPDGYTF
>TRBD2|TRBV5-1|once|TRBJ2-3
TGCGCCAGCAGCCTCAGGACTAGCGGGAGCACAGATACGCAGTATTTT
CASSLRTSGSTDTQYF
>-|TRBV28|-|TRBJ1-1
TGTGCCAGCAGTTATGCGGGAACTGAAGCTTTCTTT
CASSYAGTEAFF
>TRBD2|TRBV4-2|-|TRBJ2-2
TGTGCCAGCAGCCAAGTAGCGGGAGGCACCGGGGAGCTGTTTTTT
CASSQVAGGTGELFF
>-|TRBV5-1|-|TRBJ2-1
TGCGCCAGCAGCATCGGAGGGCCCAATGAGCAGTTCTTC
CASSIGGPNEQFF
>-|TRBV14|-|TRBJ2-1
TGTGCCAGCAGCCAAGTTTTCGGGTTCAGCTCCTACAATGAGCAGTTCTTC
CASSQVFGFSSYNEQFF
>TRBD1|TRBV30|-|TRBJ2-7
TGTGCCTGGAGTCGGGACAGGGGCACTACCCCCCTCAACGAGCAGTACTTC
CAWSRDRGTTPLNEQYF
>TRBD1|TRBV2|-|TRBJ2-1
TGTGCCAGCAGTGGGACAGGGGGGAACAACAATGAGCAGTTCTTC
CASSGTGGNNNEQFF
>-|TRBV28|-|TRBJ2-5
TGTGCCAGCAGACCAACGACAGAGTTAATAACCCAGTACTTC
CASRPTTELITQYF
>TRBD2|TRBV29-1|-|TRBJ2-3
TGCAGCGTTCGACCTAGCGGGATTCCCGGCACAGATACGCAGTATTTT
CSVRPSGIPGTDTQYF
>-|TRBV7-9|-|TRBJ1-5
TGTGCCAGCAGCTCCGGAGAGTTCAGCCCCCAGCATTTT
CASSSGEFSPQHF
>-|TRBV6-1|once|TRBJ2-7
TGTGCCAGCAGTGAAGGCATCGCTCCTTACGAGCAGTACTTC
CASSEGIAPYEQYF
>-|TRBV29-1|-|TRBJ2-7
TGCAGCGCCACCGGGACAAACACCTACGAGCAGTACTTC
CSATGTNTYEQYF
>TRBD1|TRBV6-5|-|TRBJ2-7
TGTGCCAGCAGGCCTCTGACAGGGAGCCTCTACGAGCAGTACTTC
CASRPLTGSLYEQYF
>-|TRBV27|-|TRBJ2-2
TGTGCCAGCAGTTCGGCTAGTCGGTACACCGGGGAGCTGTTTTTT
CASSSASRYTGELFF
>TRBD1|TRBV11-1|-|TRBJ1-2
TGTGCCAGCAGCATGGACAGGCGGCCAAACTATGGCTACACCTTC
CASSMDRRPNYGYTF
>TRBD2|TRBV18|-|TRBJ2-3
TGTGCCAGCTCACCACGGCTAGCGGAGAACACAGATACGCAGTATTTT
CASSPRLAENTDTQYF
>TRBD1|TRBV6-6|-|TRBJ1-2
TGTGCCAGCAGTTACACTAGGACAGGTGGCGGCTACACCTTC
CASSYTRTGGGYTF
>TRBD1|TRBV27|-|TRBJ1-5
TGTGCCAGCAGACAGGGGGCGGGCAATCAGCCCCAGCATTTT
CASRQGAGNQPQHF
>-|TRBV7-3|once|TRBJ2-2
TGTGCCAGCAGCTTACAAGGGGCCCCGAACACCGGGGAGCTGTTTTTT
CASSLQGAPNTGELFF
>-|TRBV9|-|TRBJ1-1
TGTGCCAGCAGCGTAGAAACTCAGGGGTCAGTGGAAGCTTTCTTT
CASSVETQGSVEAFF
>TRBD1|TRBV9|-|TRBJ1-3
TGTGCCAGCAGCGAGGGGACAGGCGCGAGAAGCTCTGGAAACACCATATATTTT
CASSEGTGARSSGNTIYF
>-|TRBV7-2|-|TRBJ1-5
TGTGCCAGCAGCTCCTGGGGGGGGTATGGCAATCAGCCCCAGCATTTT
CASSSWGGYGNQPQHF
>TRBD2|TRBV13|-|TRBJ2-3
TGTGCCAGCAGCTTAACAGCGGGAGGCGCAGATACGCAGTATTTT
CASSLTAGGADTQYF
>TRBD2|TRBV28|-|TRBJ2-3
TGTGCCAGCAGTTCTCAAAGGGAACTAGCGGAAGGTACAGATACGCAGTATTTT
CASSSQRELAEGTDTQYF
>-|TRBV5-1|-|TRBJ2-4
TGCGCCAGCAGCCAAACAGGGGCCAAAAACATTCAGTACTTC
CASSQTGAKNIQYF
>TRBD2|TRBV4-1|-|TRBJ2-2
TGCGCCAGCAGCCTGCGACTAGCGGAACTCACCGGGGAGCTGTTTTTT
CASSLRLAELTGELFF
>-|TRBV28|-|TRBJ2-2
TGTGCCATCACGGCGGGGTCGGCCGGGGAGCTGTTTTTT
CAITAGSAGELFF